This T cell receptor (beta chain) emerged from a study of cytomegalovirus exposure and HLA in healthy donors. The length of the CDR3 is 16 residues. J gave up 5 bases and V 0 bases, and 8 bases lay outside the gene matches. Germline V gives CDR1 SGDLS, CDR2 YYNGEE. PCR involved 60 Vbeta and 13 Jbeta primers. The repertoire was sequenced with immunoSEQ multiplex PCR; TCRdb's copy has only in-frame clones and lacks some. The sample lists about 110,000 clones, approximately 86% occurring once. The receptor was isolated from a man between 18 and 29 years old in good health and CMV-seronegative. This chain links TRBV9 with TRBJ2-7; TRBD2 agrees at 10 bases. Sequencing was done on a sample of PBMCs. The CDR3 DNA is TGTGCCAGCAGCGTAGCCCAGACTAGCGGGTTCCACGAGCAGTACTTC. It encodes CASSVAQTSGFHEQYF. The whole variable domain, remainder taken from reference TRBV9 and TRBJ2-7, is DSGVTQTPKHLITATGQRVTLRCSPRSGDLSVYWYQQSLDQGLQFLIQYYNGEERAKGNILERFSAQQFPDLHSELNLSSLELGDSALYFCASSVAQTSGFHEQYFGPGTRLTVT.